What follows are 8 T cell receptor beta chains derived from one specimen sequenced in a study of Graves' ophthalmopathy and Graves' hyperthyroidism. Amplification of TCR beta CDR3 regions used RNA transcripts. Second-round multiplex PCR followed a first-round RT-PCR using HTBI primers. TCRdb re-called the multiplex PCR reads with MiXCR, one entry per CDR3 protein. The data contain hundreds of thousands of distinct CDR3 sequences, around a fifth of them singletons. The sequenced material came from peripheral blood. The receptors come from a woman aged 45-59 years with Graves' ophthalmopathy.

The sample holds many counts of this clonotype. V is TRBV12-3 or TRBV12-4 and J is TRBJ1-2; D possibly corresponds to TRBD1 (6 bases). V gave up 5 bases and J gave up 5 bases, with 12 bases separating them. This CDR3 is built from 13 residues. CDR3 bases: TGTGCCAGCAGTCCCAGGGGTGGATATGGCTACACCTTC. As protein: CASSPRGGYGYTF.

The chain recombines TRBV29-1 with TRBJ2-2; 10 bases agree with TRBD1. The CDR3 sequence is 15 residues long. Unmatched junction bases numbered 9, after V lost 6 bases and J lost 5 bases. CDR1 and CDR2 (germline): SQVTM, ANQGSEA. CDR3 sequence: CSVADRGRGTGELFF. The DNA for the CDR3 is TGCAGCGTCGCCGACAGGGGGCGCGGAACCGGGGAGCTGTTTTTT.

J is TRBJ2-7 and V is TRBV28, with 14 bases fitting TRBD2. From germline, CDR1 is MDHEN and CDR2 SYDVKM. The V gene end was trimmed by 3 bases and the J gene end by 0 bases; junction bases not matched to a gene: 4. This CDR3 spans 17 amino acids. CDR3 coding DNA: TGTGCCAGCAGTTTCCGACTAGCGGGAGGGTCCTCCTACGAGCAGTACTTC. As protein: CASSFRLAGGSSYEQYF.

This clonotype has ten or more counts. The chain combines TRBV12-3 or TRBV12-4 with TRBJ1-6, with D possibly TRBD1 on 6 matching bases. This CDR3 has 18 amino acids. Trimming cost V 5 bases and J 0 bases, with 17 bases left between them. CDR3 protein: CASSGPGAKGSYNSPLHF. CDR3 bases: TGTGCCAGCAGTGGACCGGGGGCGAAGGGCTCCTATAATTCACCCCTCCACTTT.

This clonotype showed up many times. This chain links TRBV5-6 with TRBJ1-1; D may be TRBD1 (5 bases). Germline-derived CDR1 and CDR2 are SGHDT and YYEEEE. Trimming stripped 2 bases from V and 4 bases from J, with 12 bases between. The CDR3 is 14 amino acids. CDR3 amino acids: CASSLGVSGTEAFF. CDR3 nucleotide sequence: TGTGCCAGCAGCTTAGGGGTCTCCGGCACTGAAGCTTTCTTT.

The chain combines TRBV27 with TRBJ1-6; D remains ambiguous. CDR1 is MNHEY, CDR2 SMNVEV, per germline (reference sequence). The CDR3 has 15 amino acids. V gave up 1 base and J gave up 4 bases, with 8 bases separating them. CDR3 region: CASSLWQEYNSPLHF. The CDR3 DNA reads as TGTGCCAGCAGTTTATGGCAGGAATATAATTCACCCCTCCACTTT.

This clonotype was seen at least ten times. The chain recombines TRBV6-1 with TRBJ2-2; possible D gene TRBD1, 5 bases. This CDR3 has 15 residues. Germline V gene sequence: CDR1 MNHNS, CDR2 SASEGT. V shed 6 bases and J shed 2 bases, with 13 bases lying between them. The CDR3 loop is CASSFRAFNTGELFF. CDR3 coding DNA: TGTGCCAGCAGCTTCAGGGCCTTCAACACCGGGGAGCTGTTTTTT.

Many counts were recorded for this clonotype. The chain couples TRBV6-1 to TRBJ2-6; D is possibly TRBD1 or TRBD2 (5 bases each). V lost 7 bases, J lost 0 bases, and 13 bases lay in between. Germline V CDR1 and CDR2: MNHNS, SASEGT. The CDR3 is 16 residues long. The CDR3, as DNA: TGTGCCAGCACCGGGGACCGCCGCTCTGGGGCCAACGTCCTGACTTTC. As protein: CASTGDRRSGANVLTF.